This TCR beta chain was found in a study of cytomegalovirus exposure and HLA in healthy donors. Across the whole study: The same platform was used for the roughly 120 validation repertoires as for the approximately 630 first-cohort repertoires, as reported in a later analysis.

The sample holds a few counts of this clone. Its specificity is not known. The germline V gene has CDR1 GTSNPN and CDR2 SVGIG (reference sequence). This CDR3 has 13 amino acids. V was clipped by 1 base and J by 8 bases, with 12 bases between them. Findings of the study overall: Whilst most TCR sequences proved rare, a subset of public TCRs occurred across many donors. A classifier reportedly called cytomegalovirus status with high sensitivity and specificity. Cytomegalovirus-associated TCR beta chains were listed, numbering over 150.

Only in-frame clones appear in the TCRdb table, and some are missing; sequencing was by immunoSEQ multiplex PCR. This table holds under 250,000 clones, roughly 80% found once. This TCR came from a young woman in good health and CMV-seronegative. Sample: PBMCs. The chain uses TRBV30 and TRBJ1-5, with TRBD1 as a possible D gene (5 bases). The CDR3 spells CAWSAGREEPQHF. CDR3 DNA sequence: TGTGCCTGGAGTGCAGGGAGGGAAGAGCCCCAGCATTTT.